Listed here are 15 T cell receptor beta chains from one sample, sequenced in a study of OX40 agonist ivuxolimab in advanced cancers. TCRdb keeps only in-frame clones here, not all; method: immunoSEQ multiplex PCR. The sample records tens of thousands of clones, around four fifths being singletons. The sequences come from CD4+ or CD8+ T cells sorted from blood, collected in a trial of the OX40 agonist ivuxolimab. These receptors originate from an adult with an advanced solid tumor such as melanoma, head and neck, liver or kidney cancer.

This clone was detected only once. The chain links TRBV27 to TRBJ2-7; tentatively, D is TRBD1 (6 bases). The CDR3 has 14 amino acids. V was trimmed by 8 bases and J by 5 bases, leaving 19 bases between them. CDR1 is MNHEY and CDR2 is SMNVEV in the germline V gene (reference sequence). The CDR3 DNA reads as TGTGCCAGCGCCTTTGCCCAGGGGTACAACGAGCAGTACTTC. Amino acid sequence: CASAFAQGYNEQYF.

This clone is a singleton in its sample. The rearrangement links TRBV10-2 to TRBJ2-7, with TRBD2 as a possible D gene (5 bases). The CDR3 length is 15 residues. The germline gives CDR1 WSHSY, CDR2 SAAADI. The V end was cut by 6 bases, the J end by 4 bases, with 19 bases between. The CDR3 DNA reads as TGCGCCAGCAGCCAGGAACAATCCCCGGGGTACGAGCAGTACTTC. This encodes CASSQEQSPGYEQYF.

The chain carries TRBV27 and TRBJ2-7; 11 bases match TRBD2. Germline CDR1 reads MNHEY; CDR2 reads SMNVEV (reference sequence). Trimming removed 5 bases from V and 3 bases from J; junction bases left unmatched: 6. The CDR3 sequence is 15 residues long. CDR3 residues: CASSLVAGGYYEQYF. CDR3 DNA: TGTGCCAGCAGTCTTGTAGCGGGGGGGTACTACGAGCAGTACTTC.

This clone was seen once. The V gene is TRBV6-6, the J gene TRBJ1-1; weak D call: TRBD1 (5 bases). This CDR3 is built from 16 residues. Germline assignment: CDR1 MNHNY and CDR2 SVGAGI (reference sequence). V was clipped by 2 bases and J by 4 bases, with 17 bases between them. This chain's CDR3 is CASSYPMGVESTEAFF. CDR3 nucleotide sequence: TGTGCCAGCAGTTACCCCATGGGGGTGGAGAGCACTGAAGCTTTCTTT.

V usage is TRBV6-1 and J usage is TRBJ1-1; D is unresolved. The CDR3 has 11 residues. V lost 7 bases, J lost 6 bases, and 9 bases lay in between. Per germline, CDR1 MNHNS and CDR2 SASEGT. The CDR3 here is CASNRVPEAFF. CDR3 nucleotides: TGTGCCAGCAACCGGGTCCCTGAAGCTTTCTTT.

V is TRBV19 and J is TRBJ1-5; tentative D call: TRBD1 (5 bases). Germline CDR1 is LNHDA and CDR2 is SQIVND (reference sequence). This CDR3 has 15 amino acids. Trimming left V 1 base short and J 3 bases short, with 10 bases between. The CDR3 DNA follows: TGTGCCAGTAGTATAGCTGGGGACCACAATCAGCCCCAGCATTTT. Its protein product is CASSIAGDHNQPQHF.

This chain joins TRBV5-5 and TRBJ2-7, with unresolved D. The CDR3 sequence is 11 residues long. Trimming left V 7 bases short and J 3 bases short, with 8 bases between. Looked up from germline, CDR1 is SGHKS and CDR2 is YYEKEE (reference sequence). This CDR3 is CASGSFYEQYF. The CDR3 coding sequence is TGTGCCAGCGGGTCGTTCTACGAGCAGTACTTC.

This clone was counted between two and nine times. The V call is TRBV6-1, the J call TRBJ2-1; 7 bases are a match to TRBD2. Germline lookup yields CDR1 MNHNS and CDR2 SASEGT. Trimming removed 1 base from V and 4 bases from J; junction bases left unmatched: 4. This CDR3 contains 15 residues. This chain's CDR3 is CASSEGGRGYNEQFF. The CDR3, as DNA: TGTGCCAGCAGTGAAGGTGGGCGGGGGTACAATGAGCAGTTCTTC.

V is TRBV11-1 and J is TRBJ2-6; 8 bases fit TRBD1. CDR3 length equals 18 residues. V dropped 1 base and J dropped 0; count of bases not matched to a gene: 5. Germline CDR1 reads SGHAT; CDR2 reads FQDESV (reference sequence). The CDR3 region is CASSLGQGRPSGANVLTF. As DNA, the CDR3 is TGTGCCAGCAGCTTAGGACAGGGGAGGCCCTCTGGGGCCAACGTCCTGACTTTC. Full variable domain (missing parts from reference TRBV11-1 and TRBJ2-6): EAEVAQSPRYKITEKSQAVAFWCDPISGHATLYWYRQILGQGPELLVQFQDESVVDDSQLPKDRFSAERLKGVDSTLKIQPAELGDSAMYLCASSLGQGRPSGANVLTFGAGSRLTVL.

The rearrangement joins TRBV7-6 to TRBJ2-7, with D possibly called TRBD1 or TRBD2 (6 bases each). The germline CDR1 and CDR2 sequences are SGHVS and FNYEAQ. This CDR3 spans 13 amino acids. Trimming removed 1 base from V and 9 bases from J, with 13 bases in between. The CDR3 loop is CASSLDGGAGQYF. DNA of the CDR3: TGTGCCAGCAGCTTAGACGGGGGCGCTGGGCAGTACTTC.

The chain joins TRBV10-3 to TRBJ2-7; D gene unclear. V was clipped by 5 bases and J by 7 bases, with 15 bases between them. CDR3 length: 13 residues. CDR1 and CDR2 from the germline V gene are ENHRY and SYGVKD. CDR3 DNA: TGTGCCATCAGTCTCCAGGCCTTAGAGGAGCAGTACTTC. Translated: CAISLQALEEQYF.

V usage is TRBV4-3 and J usage is TRBJ1-5; the D is unclear. The CDR3 contains 15 residues. Between the trimmed V and J ends, which lost 0 bases and 3 bases, there was a span of 9 bases. Germline CDR1 is LGHNA and CDR2 is YSLEER. Written as DNA, the CDR3 is TGCGCCAGCAGCCAAGATCCCGGCTACAATCAGCCCCAGCATTTT. This translates into CASSQDPGYNQPQHF.

This clone was counted a few times. This sequence joins TRBV2 and TRBJ2-7, with 7 nucleotides matching TRBD2. The germline V gene has CDR1 SNHLY and CDR2 FYNNEI. With V trimmed by 3 bases and J by 4 bases, 6 bases remained unmatched. The CDR3 has 14 residues. CDR3 nucleotides: TGTGCCAGCAGTGATGGGACTAAACTTTACGAGCAGTACTTC. Amino acids: CASSDGTKLYEQYF.

The J gene is TRBJ1-1, the V gene TRBV6-6; D unresolved. CDR3 length equals 15 residues. Trimming left V 0 bases short and J 3 bases short, with 11 bases between. CDR1 is MNHNY, CDR2 SVGAGI, per germline (reference sequence). CDR3 in amino acids: CASSYSMGRYTEAFF. In nucleotides, the CDR3 is TGTGCCAGCAGTTACTCGATGGGCAGATACACTGAAGCTTTCTTT.

Concerning this clone: A far larger clone is one nucleotide away, so this likely arose from a read error. The V call is TRBV4-3, the J call TRBJ2-7, with TRBD1 matching over 8 bases. V lost 4 bases to trimming and J lost 5 bases; unmatched junction nucleotides: 7. The CDR3 contains 14 residues. Germline loops: CDR1 LGHNA, CDR2 YSLEER. In DNA form, the CDR3 reads TGCGCCAGCAGCCCGACGACAGGGGACCACGAGCAGTACTTC. This translates into CASSPTTGDHEQYF.